Described below is a single T cell receptor beta chain sequence and its context. Its antigen is unidentified. These data are taken from a study of T cell responses to AZD1222 COVID-19 vaccine. Germline CDR1 MDHEN, CDR2 SYDVKM. The germline V and J ends were trimmed by 4 bases and 7 bases, with 14 bases remaining between them. The CDR3 is 13 amino acids. Sequencing was performed with immunoSEQ multiplex PCR; in TCRdb, only in-frame clones are kept and a portion is missing. The table has some 110,000 clones, 93% seen once. Points from the study as a whole: Clonal diversity may have been underestimated, and the donors were mostly white British, with more females than males.

The TCR sequence derives from an adult in good health. The sample here was peripheral blood, taken on day 0 of AZD1222 vaccination. The J gene is TRBJ2-7, the V gene TRBV28, with D perhaps being TRBD1 or TRBD2 (5 bases each). The CDR3 DNA is TGTGCCAGCAGTTCTGGGACCGAGGGTGAGCAGTACTTC. Encoded protein: CASSSGTEGEQYF.